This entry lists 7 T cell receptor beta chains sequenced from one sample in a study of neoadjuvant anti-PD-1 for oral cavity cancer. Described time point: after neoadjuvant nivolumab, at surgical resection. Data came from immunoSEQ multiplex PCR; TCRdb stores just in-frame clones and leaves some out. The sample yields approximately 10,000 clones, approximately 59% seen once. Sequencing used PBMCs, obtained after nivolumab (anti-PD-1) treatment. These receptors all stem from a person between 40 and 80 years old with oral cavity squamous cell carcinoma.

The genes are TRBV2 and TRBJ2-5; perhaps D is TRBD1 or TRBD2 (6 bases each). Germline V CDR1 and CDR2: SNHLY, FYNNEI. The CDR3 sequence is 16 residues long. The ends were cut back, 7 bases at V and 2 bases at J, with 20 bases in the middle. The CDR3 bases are TGTGCCAGCACCTTTGCGGGACACACGGGGCAAGAGACCCAGTACTTC. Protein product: CASTFAGHTGQETQYF.

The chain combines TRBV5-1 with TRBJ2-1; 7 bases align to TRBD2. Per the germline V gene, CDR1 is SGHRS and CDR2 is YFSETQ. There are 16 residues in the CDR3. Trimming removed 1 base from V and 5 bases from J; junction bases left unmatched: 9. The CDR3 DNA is TGCGCCAGCAGCTTGTATGCGGGAGCTAGTAACAATGAGCAGTTCTTC. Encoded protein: CASSLYAGASNNEQFF.

The CDR3 DNA reads TGTGCCAGCAGTGGGTCAGGGGGGCTGGCCTACAATGAGCAGTTCTTC. Translation gives CASSGSGGLAYNEQFF. The chain recombines TRBV2 with TRBJ2-1; possibly TRBD1 for D (7 bases). The CDR3 runs 16 residues. The germline V gene encodes CDR1 SNHLY and CDR2 FYNNEI. Trimming cost V 4 bases and J 2 bases, with 15 bases left between them. Full variable domain (rest looked up from reference TRBV2 and TRBJ2-1): EPEVTQTPSHQVTQMGQEVILRCVPISNHLYFYWYRQILGQKVEFLVSFYNNEISEKSEIFDDQFSVERPDGSNFTLKIRSTKLEDSAMYFCASSGSGGLAYNEQFFGPGTRLTVL.

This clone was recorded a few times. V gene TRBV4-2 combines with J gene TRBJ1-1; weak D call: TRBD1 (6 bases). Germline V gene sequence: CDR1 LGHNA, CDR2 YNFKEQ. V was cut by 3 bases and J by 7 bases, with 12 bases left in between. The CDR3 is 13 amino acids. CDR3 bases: TGTGCCAGCAGCCATCCTGGGGGCGTTGAAGCTTTCTTT. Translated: CASSHPGGVEAFF.

In DNA form, the CDR3 reads TGTGCCAGCAGCCGACAGGATTCGAACTATGGCTACACCTTC. Translating gives CASSRQDSNYGYTF. This chain connects TRBV6-5 to TRBJ1-2, with D tentatively TRBD1 (6 bases). Germline V gene data show CDR1 as MNHEY and CDR2 as SVGAGI. The length of the CDR3 is 14 residues. Trimming took off 6 bases at V and 2 bases at J, with 13 bases between the two ends.

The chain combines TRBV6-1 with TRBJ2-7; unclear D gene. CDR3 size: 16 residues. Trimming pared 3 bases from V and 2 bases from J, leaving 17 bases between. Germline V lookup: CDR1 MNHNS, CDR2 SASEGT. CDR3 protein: CASSDPSQGRTYEQYF. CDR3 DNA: TGTGCCAGCAGTGACCCCTCCCAAGGCAGAACCTACGAGCAGTACTTC.

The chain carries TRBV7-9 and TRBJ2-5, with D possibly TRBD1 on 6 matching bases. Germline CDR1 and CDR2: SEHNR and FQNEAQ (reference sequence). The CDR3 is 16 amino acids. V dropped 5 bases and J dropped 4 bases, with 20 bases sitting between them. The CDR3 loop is CASSPQGRGVGETQYF. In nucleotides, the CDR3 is TGTGCCAGCAGCCCCCAGGGGCGCGGTGTTGGAGAGACCCAGTACTTC.